The text below deals with one TCR beta chain. Its cognate antigen is unknown. V dropped 7 bases and J dropped 2 bases, with 14 bases sitting between them. The CDR3 sequence is 14 residues long. Germline CDR1 is SNHLY and CDR2 is FYNNEI. These data belong to a study of vaccination and CD4 T cells after COVID-19. The Oncomine TCR Beta short-read assay sequenced DNA from cultured CD4+ T cells. TCRdb reanalysed the PCR reads using MiXCR and keeps one entry per CDR3 protein. The sample includes about 11,000 distinct CDR3 sequences, less than 70% of them seen just once. Documented treatment: 10-day PBMC culture with coronavirus spike peptide pools or control peptides (ViraFEST assay).

Material: CD4+ T cells from blood, cultured in vitro. The chain carries TRBV2 and TRBJ1-1; possibly TRBD1 for D (5 bases). The receptor comes from a human donor who had recovered from COVID-19. The CDR3 DNA reads TGTGCCAGCACAAACGACAGATTTAACACTGAAGCTTTCTTT. Its translation: CASTNDRFNTEAFF.